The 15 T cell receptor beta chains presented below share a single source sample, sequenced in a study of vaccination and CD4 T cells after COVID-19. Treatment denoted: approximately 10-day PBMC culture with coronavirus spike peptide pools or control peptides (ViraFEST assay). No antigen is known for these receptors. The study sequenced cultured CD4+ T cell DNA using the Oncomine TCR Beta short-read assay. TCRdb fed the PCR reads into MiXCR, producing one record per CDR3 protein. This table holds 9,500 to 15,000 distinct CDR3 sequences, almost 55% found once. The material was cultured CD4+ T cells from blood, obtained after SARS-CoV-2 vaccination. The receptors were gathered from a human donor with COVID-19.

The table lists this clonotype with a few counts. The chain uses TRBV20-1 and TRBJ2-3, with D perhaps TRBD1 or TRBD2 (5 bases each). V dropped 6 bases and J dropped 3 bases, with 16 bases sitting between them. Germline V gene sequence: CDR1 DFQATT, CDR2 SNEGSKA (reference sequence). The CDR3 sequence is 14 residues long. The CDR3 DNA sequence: TGCAGTGCCTTTTTTATGGGGGATACAGATACGCAGTATTTT. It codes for CSAFFMGDTDTQYF.

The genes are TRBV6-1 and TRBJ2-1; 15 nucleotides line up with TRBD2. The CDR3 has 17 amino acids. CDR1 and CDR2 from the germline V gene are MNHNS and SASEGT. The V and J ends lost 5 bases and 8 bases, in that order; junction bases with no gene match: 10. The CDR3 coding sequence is TGTGCCAGCAGTCGGACTAGCGGGGGGGCCGTTGGATATGAGCAGTTCTTC. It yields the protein CASSRTSGGAVGYEQFF.

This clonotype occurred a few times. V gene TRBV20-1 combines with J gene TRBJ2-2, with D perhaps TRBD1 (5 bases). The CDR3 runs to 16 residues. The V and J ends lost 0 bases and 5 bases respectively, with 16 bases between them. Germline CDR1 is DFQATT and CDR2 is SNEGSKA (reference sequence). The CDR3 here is CSARDRKPGQTGELFF. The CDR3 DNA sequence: TGCAGTGCTAGAGATCGGAAGCCAGGGCAGACCGGGGAGCTGTTTTTT.

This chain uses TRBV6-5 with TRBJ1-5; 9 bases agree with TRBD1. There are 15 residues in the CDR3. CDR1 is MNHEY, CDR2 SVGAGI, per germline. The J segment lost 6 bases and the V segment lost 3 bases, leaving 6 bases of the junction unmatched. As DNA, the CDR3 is TGTGCCAGCAGTTATATACAGGGGGCCGGTCAGCCCCAGCATTTT. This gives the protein CASSYIQGAGQPQHF.

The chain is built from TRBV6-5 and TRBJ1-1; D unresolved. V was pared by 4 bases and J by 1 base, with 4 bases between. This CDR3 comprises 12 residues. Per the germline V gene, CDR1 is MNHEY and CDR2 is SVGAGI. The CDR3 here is CASSSENTEAFF. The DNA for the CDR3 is TGTGCCAGCAGTTCGGAGAACACTGAAGCTTTCTTT.

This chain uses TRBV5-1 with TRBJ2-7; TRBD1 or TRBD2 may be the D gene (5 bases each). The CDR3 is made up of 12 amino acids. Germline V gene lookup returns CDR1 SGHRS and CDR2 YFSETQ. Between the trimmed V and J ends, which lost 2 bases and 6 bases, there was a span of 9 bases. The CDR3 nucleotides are TGCGCCAGCAGCTTACTCGGGGCCGAGCAGTACTTC. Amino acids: CASSLLGAEQYF.

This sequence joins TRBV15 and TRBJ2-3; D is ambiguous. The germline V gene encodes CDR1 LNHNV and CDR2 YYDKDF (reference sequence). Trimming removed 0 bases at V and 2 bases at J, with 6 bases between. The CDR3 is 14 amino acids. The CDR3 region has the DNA TGTGCCACCAGCAGAGATAGGCCCACAGATACGCAGTATTTT. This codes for CATSRDRPTDTQYF.

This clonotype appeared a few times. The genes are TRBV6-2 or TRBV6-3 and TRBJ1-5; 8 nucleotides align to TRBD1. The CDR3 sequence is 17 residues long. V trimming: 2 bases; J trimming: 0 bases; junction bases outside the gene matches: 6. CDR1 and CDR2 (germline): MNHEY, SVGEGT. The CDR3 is CASSYQGAQYSNQPQHF. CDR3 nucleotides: TGTGCCAGCAGTTACCAGGGGGCACAATATAGCAATCAGCCCCAGCATTTT.

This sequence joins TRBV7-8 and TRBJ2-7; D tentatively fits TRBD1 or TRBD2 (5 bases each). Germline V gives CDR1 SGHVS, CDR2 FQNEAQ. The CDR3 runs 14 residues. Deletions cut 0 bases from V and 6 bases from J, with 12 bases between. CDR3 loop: CASSLARDGTEQYF. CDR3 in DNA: TGTGCCAGCAGCTTAGCCAGGGACGGAACCGAGCAGTACTTC.

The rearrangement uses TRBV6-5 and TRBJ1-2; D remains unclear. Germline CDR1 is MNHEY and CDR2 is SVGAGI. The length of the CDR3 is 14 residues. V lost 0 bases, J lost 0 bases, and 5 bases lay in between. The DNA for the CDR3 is TGTGCCAGCAGTTACTCCACCACTAACTATGGCTACACCTTC. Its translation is CASSYSTTNYGYTF.

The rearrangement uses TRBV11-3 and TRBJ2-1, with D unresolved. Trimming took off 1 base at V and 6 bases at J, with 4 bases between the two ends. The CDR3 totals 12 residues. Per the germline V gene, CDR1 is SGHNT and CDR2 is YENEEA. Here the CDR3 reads CASSLAFNEQFF. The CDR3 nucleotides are TGTGCCAGCAGCTTAGCCTTCAATGAGCAGTTCTTC.

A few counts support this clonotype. The CDR3 loop is CSGDRNPNEQFF. CDR3 coding DNA: TGCAGTGGTGACAGAAACCCCAATGAGCAGTTCTTC. V gene TRBV20-1 combines with J gene TRBJ2-1; D perhaps matches TRBD1 (5 bases). Trimming removed 7 bases at V and 6 bases at J, with 13 bases between. The length of the CDR3 is 12 residues. Germline V gene sequence: CDR1 DFQATT, CDR2 SNEGSKA (reference sequence).

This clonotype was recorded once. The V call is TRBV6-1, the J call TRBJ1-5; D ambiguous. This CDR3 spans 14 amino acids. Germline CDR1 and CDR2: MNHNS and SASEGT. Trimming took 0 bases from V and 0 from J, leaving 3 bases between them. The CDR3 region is CASSEANSNQPQHF. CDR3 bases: TGTGCCAGCAGTGAAGCGAATAGCAATCAGCCCCAGCATTTT.

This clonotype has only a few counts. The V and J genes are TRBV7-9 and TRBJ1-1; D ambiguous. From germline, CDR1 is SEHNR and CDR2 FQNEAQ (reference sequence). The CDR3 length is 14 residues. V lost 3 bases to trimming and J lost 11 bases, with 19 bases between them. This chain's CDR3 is CASSLDVEGRGAFF. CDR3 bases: TGTGCCAGCAGCTTGGACGTGGAAGGGAGAGGGGCTTTCTTT.

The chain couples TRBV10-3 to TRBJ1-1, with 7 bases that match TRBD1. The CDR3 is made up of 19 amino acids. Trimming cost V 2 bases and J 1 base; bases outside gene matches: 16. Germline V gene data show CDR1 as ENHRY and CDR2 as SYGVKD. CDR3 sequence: CAISEPRRQGTGGNTEAFF. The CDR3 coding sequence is TGTGCCATCAGTGAGCCTAGAAGACAGGGAACGGGGGGGAACACTGAAGCTTTCTTT.